This T cell receptor beta chain was documented in a study of T cell changes during pregnancy in multiple sclerosis. This clone was seen a few times. CDR1 and CDR2 (germline): MNHEY, SMNVEV (reference sequence). CDR3 length equals 12 residues. V was clipped by 8 bases and J by 8 bases; unmatched bases: 5. The data were produced by immunoSEQ multiplex PCR, yet TCRdb's version contains in-frame clones alone and is incomplete. The profile shows almost 65,000 clones, around 92% of them singletons. This TCR derives from a female donor with multiple sclerosis, enrolled in a pregnancy study. The chain uses TRBV27 and TRBJ1-2; 10 positions match TRBD1. Sequencing was performed on peripheral blood, taken in the first trimester of pregnancy. The CDR3 nucleotides read TGTGCCAGCCAAGACAGGGGGCACGGCTACACCTTC. This translates into CASQDRGHGYTF.